This TCR beta chain is drawn from a study of technical replicates of blood from several donors. Sequenced by immunoSEQ multiplex PCR; TCRdb stores in-frame clones only, minus some. The table has just over 75,000 clones, approximately 93% seen once. This sequence was found in a human donor in good health. Sample: T cells isolated from PBMCs.

For the CDR3, the DNA is TGTGCCAGTAGCATCGGGGAGGCCGCGCCCGGGGAGCTGTTTTTT. It yields the protein CASSIGEAAPGELFF. V gene TRBV19 combines with J gene TRBJ2-2, with a tentative D call TRBD2 (6 bases). The CDR3 spans 15 residues. CDR1 is LNHDA and CDR2 is SQIVND in the germline V gene (reference sequence). Trimming removed 6 bases at V and 6 bases at J, with 17 bases between.